This entry is about one TCR beta chain. This specimen comes from a study of shared clonotypes between healthy human individuals. Trimming at V came to 3 bases and at J to 14 bases, leaving 16 bases not matched to a gene. CDR1 is WSHSY, CDR2 SAAADI, per germline. The CDR3 is 17 amino acids. Profiled with immunoSEQ multiplex PCR; TCRdb holds only in-frame clones, not every one. The sample shows under 1,900,000 clones, around 98.5% of them seen only once. This receptor was obtained from a man aged 30 to 39 in good health. The specimen was naive CD4+ T cells sorted from blood. Documented subset: CD45RA+ positively selected. The chain is built from TRBV10-2 and TRBJ2-3; 14 bases are shared with TRBD2. The DNA of the CDR3 is TGCGCCAGCAGTGATTCCCAGGGCAGACTAGCGGGAGGGCCCCTGTATTTT. This translates into CASSDSQGRLAGGPLYF.